The sequence of this TCR beta chain was determined in a study of vaccination and CD4 T cells after COVID-19. The CDR3 runs 11 residues. Germline V gene sequence: CDR1 DFQATT, CDR2 SNEGSKA (reference sequence). With V trimmed by 8 bases and J by 11 bases, 11 bases remained unmatched. Treatment of the sample: approximately 11-day PBMC culture with coronavirus spike peptide pools or control peptides (ViraFEST assay). Once cultured about eleven days, CD4+ T cells underwent isolation by negative selection. The Oncomine TCR Beta short-read assay was applied to DNA of cultured CD4+ T cells. From the PCR reads, TCRdb called clonotypes with MiXCR, one entry per CDR3 protein. The sample records more than 10,000 distinct CDR3 sequences, roughly 68% being singletons. This clonotype came up a few times. Its target is unknown.

The sample in question was CD4+ T cells from blood, cultured in vitro, obtained before SARS-CoV-2 vaccination. The chain is built from TRBV20-1 and TRBJ1-1; 7 bases fit TRBD1. The clonotype comes from a human donor who had recovered from COVID-19. The CDR3 sequence is CSQRQGRKAFF. In DNA form, the CDR3 reads TGCAGTCAAAGACAGGGTCGAAAGGCTTTCTTT.